This T cell receptor beta chain derives from a study of shared clonotypes between healthy human individuals. Study-level results: Sample collection involved blood only; tissue repertoires are likely different. The study generally estimated greater richness for naive than memory subsets.

Comments on this clone: The target antigen is unknown.

The CDR3 sequence is 13 residues long. The germline V gene has CDR1 MNHEY and CDR2 SVGAGI. Trimming cost V 3 bases and J 6 bases, with 9 bases left between them. The assay was carried out at the deep level. A 200 ng quantity of DNA, 30,000 to 35,000 T cell genomes, went into the sorted-subset replicate PCRs. The repertoire was sequenced with immunoSEQ multiplex PCR; TCRdb's copy has only in-frame clones and lacks some. The table lists around 2,000,000 clones, 85% to 95% of them singletons. Sequenced sample: naive CD4+ T cells sorted from blood. Noted subset: CD45RA+ positively selected. This receptor was identified in a man younger than 30 in good health. This chain connects TRBV6-5 to TRBJ2-1; no firm D call. In DNA, the CDR3 is TGTGCCAGCAGTTATTTCATCAGCAATGAGCAGTTCTTC. It specifies CASSYFISNEQFF.